Listed here are 7 T cell receptor beta chains from one sample, sequenced in a study of blood T cell repertoires in COVID-19 (TCRdb year 2020). The library was obtained by the immunoSEQ multiplex PCR assay. TCRdb re-hosts the immuneACCESS table, in-frame sequences only. Its copies lack some clones; in the studies checked, an unresolved V gene accounts for under half of them, and the cause for the rest is not known. This sample is represented by about 200,000 clones; 80% to 85% of them were singletons. Jointly, the top ten make up approximately 5% of the sample. The specimen sequenced was peripheral blood. The source of these receptors is a human donor in a cohort sampled during active COVID-19.

The chain carries TRBV29-1 and TRBJ2-1, with 8 bases lining up with TRBD2. In germline, CDR1 is SQVTM, CDR2 ANQGSEA. This CDR3 is built from 12 residues. V shed 7 bases and J 6 bases; nucleotides not matched to a gene: 5. The CDR3 protein is CSARTSLNEQFF. CDR3 coding DNA: TGCAGCGCTCGGACTAGCCTCAATGAGCAGTTCTTC.

The chain uses TRBV27 and TRBJ2-3, with 9 positions matching TRBD1. CDR1 and CDR2 from the germline V gene are MNHEY and SMNVEV (reference sequence). The CDR3 runs 15 residues. The V segment lost 6 bases and the J segment 0 bases; nucleotides outside the gene matches: 4. Here the CDR3 reads CASRDRGLSTDTQYF. CDR3 nucleotide sequence: TGTGCCAGCAGGGACAGGGGTCTTAGCACAGATACGCAGTATTTT.

For this clone: The junction and the germline gene differ at one end; a read error may be behind it. This chain connects TRBV15 to TRBJ2-3; the match to TRBD1 covers 9 bases. CDR1 and CDR2 (germline): LNHNV, YYDKDF (reference sequence). The CDR3 runs 12 residues. CDR3 in amino acids: CATSKWDRELHF. The CDR3 DNA reads as TGTGCCACCAGCAAATGGGACAGGGAACTTCATTTT.

The chain employs TRBV7-8 and TRBJ2-1, with D possibly TRBD2 on 6 matching bases. V was trimmed by 4 bases and J by 5 bases, leaving 15 bases between them. Germline V CDR1 and CDR2: SGHVS, FQNEAQ. This CDR3 is built from 15 residues. CDR3 in amino acids: CASSYPEGHNNEQFF. CDR3 bases: TGTGCCAGCAGCTATCCGGAGGGCCATAACAATGAGCAGTTCTTC.

To note about this clone: The junction shows a germline mismatch at one end, possibly a read error. V usage is TRBV6-5 and J usage is TRBJ1-1, with D perhaps TRBD1 (5 bases). The CDR3 consists of 16 residues. CDR1 and CDR2 from the germline V gene are MNHEY and SVGAGI. The CDR3 DNA is TGTGCCAGCAGTTACAATCAGGGCTCGGTGAAAACTGAAGCTTTCTTT. Translation gives CASSYNQGSVKTEAFF.

The chain combines TRBV4-2 with TRBJ1-1; D not resolved. Germline V gene data show CDR1 as LGHNA and CDR2 as YNFKEQ. The germline V and J ends were trimmed by 0 bases and 5 bases, with 10 bases remaining between them. This CDR3 has 14 amino acids. The CDR3, as DNA: TGTGCCAGCAGCCAAGATCAAGCCGGGACTGAAGCTTTCTTT. It yields the protein CASSQDQAGTEAFF.

The chain has TRBV6-6 and TRBJ1-5; 7 bases are a match to TRBD1. The CDR3 length is 15 residues. Trimming at V came to 2 bases and at J to 3 bases, leaving 4 bases not matched to a gene. The germline CDR1 and CDR2 sequences are MNHNY and SVGAGI (reference sequence). CDR3 protein: CASSYPQGDNQPQHF. The CDR3 DNA reads TGTGCCAGCAGTTACCCTCAGGGGGACAATCAGCCCCAGCATTTT.